These 3 T cell receptor beta chains share one sample of origin, sequenced in a study of persistence of HIV-infected CD4 T cells. This was the immunoSEQ version 4 assay in survey mode. Clones were sequenced by immunoSEQ multiplex PCR, and TCRdb holds only the in-frame ones, with some missing. The sample lists about 46,000 clones, 85% to 90% occurring once. Cells were stimulated nonspecifically with anti-CD3/anti-CD28 magnetic beads. Responding CD4+ T cells were sorted by upregulation of both CD40 ligand and CD69. These receptors' targets are unknown. Specimen: CD4+ T cells sorted from PBMCs after 18-hour stimulation, collected from a patient who received antiretroviral therapy. These receptors were collected from an adult woman with HIV who was CMV-seropositive.

This clone was seen a few times. This sequence joins TRBV6-5 and TRBJ1-2; possibly TRBD1 for D (6 bases). Trimming removed 6 bases from V and 3 bases from J, with 14 bases in between. CDR1 and CDR2 (germline): MNHEY, SVGAGI. The CDR3 has 14 amino acids. In DNA, the CDR3 is TGTGCCAGCAGCGGAACAGGGACGTACTATGGCTACACCTTC. Protein: CASSGTGTYYGYTF.

The chain carries TRBV25-1 and TRBJ1-2, with a weak D call TRBD1 (5 bases). The CDR3 is made up of 13 amino acids. Looked up from germline, CDR1 is MGHDK and CDR2 is SYGVNS. V was cut by 6 bases and J by 5 bases, with 13 bases left in between. CDR3 coding DNA: TGTGCCAGCAGCCACGGGGCGAATTATGGCTACACCTTC. It specifies CASSHGANYGYTF.

J is TRBJ1-1 and V is TRBV5-1, with D tentatively TRBD1 (5 bases). Trimming took 4 bases from V and 1 from J, leaving 11 bases between them. This CDR3 has 14 amino acids. Per germline, CDR1 SGHRS and CDR2 YFSETQ. The CDR3 bases are TGCGCCAGCAGCCCCGATGACAGGAACACTGAAGCTTTCTTT. As protein: CASSPDDRNTEAFF.